The present entry profiles one T cell receptor (beta chain) with its context. Its cognate antigen is unknown. The data are from a study of blood T cells in healthy people across ages. Study-wide findings and caveats: While age rose, TCR beta diversity per million T cells dropped in a roughly linear way. Naive CD4+ cell counts and diversity both ran higher in long-lived than in aged donors.

Extraction yielded at least 5 micrograms of total RNA per sample. Germline CDR1 and CDR2: SNHLY and FYNNEI. V shed 7 bases, J shed 6 bases, and the junction held 11 bases outside the gene matches. The CDR3 is 15 amino acids. Together with a sample-barcoded 5' primer, a J-beta primer mix was included in a second PCR lasting roughly 7 to 11 cycles. A single record per CDR3 protein comes from TCRdb applying MiXCR to the 5' RACE reads. Counted here are hundreds of thousands of distinct CDR3 sequences, roughly three fifths occurring once; the ten biggest clones make up around a quarter. Sequences were obtained from blood. The sequence came from a man aged 40-49 years in good health. The gene calls are TRBV2 and TRBJ2-4, with 8 nucleotides matching TRBD1. The CDR3 loop is CASTNLGTGGNIQYF. CDR3 nucleotides: TGTGCCAGCACCAACTTAGGGACAGGTGGAAACATTCAGTACTTC.